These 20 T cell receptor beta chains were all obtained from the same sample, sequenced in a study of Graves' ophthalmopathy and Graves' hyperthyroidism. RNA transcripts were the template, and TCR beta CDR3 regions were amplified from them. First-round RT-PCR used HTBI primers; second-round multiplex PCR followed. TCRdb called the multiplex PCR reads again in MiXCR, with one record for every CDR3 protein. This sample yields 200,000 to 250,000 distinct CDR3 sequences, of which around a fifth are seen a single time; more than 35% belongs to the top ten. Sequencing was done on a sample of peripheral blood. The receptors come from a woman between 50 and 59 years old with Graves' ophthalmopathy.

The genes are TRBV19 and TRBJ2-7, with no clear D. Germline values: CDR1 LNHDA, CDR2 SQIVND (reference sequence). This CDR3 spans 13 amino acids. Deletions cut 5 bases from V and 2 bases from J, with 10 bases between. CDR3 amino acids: CASSRTATYEQYF. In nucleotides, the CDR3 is TGTGCCAGTAGTCGAACAGCCACCTACGAGCAGTACTTC.

In DNA, the CDR3 is TGTGCCAGCAGCGAACCCCGGGGAGGGACCCCATCGTTCTCTGGAAACACCATATATTTT. Translated, it gives CASSEPRGGTPSFSGNTIYF. The J gene is TRBJ1-3, the V gene TRBV9, with TRBD1 as a possible D gene (5 bases). V gave up 3 bases and J gave up 0 bases, with 25 bases separating them. From germline, CDR1 is SGDLS and CDR2 YYNGEE. The CDR3 extends over 20 amino acids.

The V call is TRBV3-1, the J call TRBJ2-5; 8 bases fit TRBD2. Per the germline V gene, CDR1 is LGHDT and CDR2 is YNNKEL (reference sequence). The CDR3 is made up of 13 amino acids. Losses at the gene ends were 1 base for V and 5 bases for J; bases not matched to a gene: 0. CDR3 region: CASSQAGGETQYF. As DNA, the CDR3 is TGTGCCAGCAGCCAAGCGGGAGGGGAGACCCAGTACTTC.

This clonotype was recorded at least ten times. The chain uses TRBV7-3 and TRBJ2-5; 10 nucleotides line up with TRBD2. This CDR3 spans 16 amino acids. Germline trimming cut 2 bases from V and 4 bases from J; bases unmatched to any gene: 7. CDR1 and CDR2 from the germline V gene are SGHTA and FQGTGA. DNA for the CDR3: TGTGCCAGCAGCTTATATCCTAGCGGGAGTCTAGAGACCCAGTACTTC. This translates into CASSLYPSGSLETQYF.

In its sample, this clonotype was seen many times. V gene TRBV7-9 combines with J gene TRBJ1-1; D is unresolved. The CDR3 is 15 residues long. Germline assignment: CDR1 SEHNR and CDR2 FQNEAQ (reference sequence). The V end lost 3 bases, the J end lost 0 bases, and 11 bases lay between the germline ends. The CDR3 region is CASSFLASLNTEAFF. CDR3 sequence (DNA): TGTGCCAGCAGCTTCTTAGCGTCATTGAACACTGAAGCTTTCTTT.

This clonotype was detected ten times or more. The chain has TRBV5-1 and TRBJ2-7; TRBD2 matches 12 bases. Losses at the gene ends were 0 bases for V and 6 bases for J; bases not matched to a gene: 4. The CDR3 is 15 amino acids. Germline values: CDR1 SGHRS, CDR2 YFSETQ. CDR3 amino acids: CASSLGLAGESEQYF. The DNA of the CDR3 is TGCGCCAGCAGCTTGGGACTAGCGGGAGAAAGCGAGCAGTACTTC.

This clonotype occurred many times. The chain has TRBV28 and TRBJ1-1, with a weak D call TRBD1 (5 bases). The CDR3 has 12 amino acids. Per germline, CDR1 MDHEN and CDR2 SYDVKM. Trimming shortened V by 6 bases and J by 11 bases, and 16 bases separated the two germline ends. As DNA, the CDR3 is TGTGCCAGCAGACCATCTGGGGGGGGGGCTTTCTTT. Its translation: CASRPSGGGAFF.

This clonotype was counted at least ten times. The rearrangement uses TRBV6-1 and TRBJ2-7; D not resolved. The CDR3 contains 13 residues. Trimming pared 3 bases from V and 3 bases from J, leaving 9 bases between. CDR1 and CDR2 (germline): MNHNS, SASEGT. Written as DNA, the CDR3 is TGTGCCAGCAGTGACCATGTTTTCTACGAGCAGTACTTC. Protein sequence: CASSDHVFYEQYF.

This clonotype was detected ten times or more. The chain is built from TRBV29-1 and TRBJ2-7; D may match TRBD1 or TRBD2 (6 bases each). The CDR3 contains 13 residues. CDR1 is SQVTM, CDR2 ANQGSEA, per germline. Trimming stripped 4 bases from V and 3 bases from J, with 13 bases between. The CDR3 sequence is CSVGFRGRYEQYF. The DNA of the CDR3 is TGCAGCGTTGGCTTTCGGGGGCGCTACGAGCAGTACTTC.

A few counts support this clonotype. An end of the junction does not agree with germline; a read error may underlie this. CDR3: CASSYFQVYYGYIF. CDR3 nucleotide sequence: TGTGCCAGCAGTTACTTCCAGGTTTACTATGGCTACATCTTC. The V gene is TRBV6-2 or TRBV6-3, the J gene TRBJ1-2, with unresolved D. The V gene's germline CDR1 is MNHEY and CDR2 SVGEGT. The CDR3 spans 14 residues.

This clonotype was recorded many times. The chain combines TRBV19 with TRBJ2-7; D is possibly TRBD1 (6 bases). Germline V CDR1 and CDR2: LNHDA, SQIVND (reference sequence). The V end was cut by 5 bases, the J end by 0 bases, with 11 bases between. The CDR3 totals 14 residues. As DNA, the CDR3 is TGTGCCAGTAGTGACGACAGGAGCTCCTACGAGCAGTACTTC. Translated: CASSDDRSSYEQYF.

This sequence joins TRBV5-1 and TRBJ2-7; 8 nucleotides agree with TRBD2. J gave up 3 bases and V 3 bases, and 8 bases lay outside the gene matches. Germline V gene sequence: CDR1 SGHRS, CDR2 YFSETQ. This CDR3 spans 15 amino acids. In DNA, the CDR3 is TGCGCCAGCAGCTCGGATGCCGGGACTAGCTACGAGCAGTACTTC. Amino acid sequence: CASSSDAGTSYEQYF.

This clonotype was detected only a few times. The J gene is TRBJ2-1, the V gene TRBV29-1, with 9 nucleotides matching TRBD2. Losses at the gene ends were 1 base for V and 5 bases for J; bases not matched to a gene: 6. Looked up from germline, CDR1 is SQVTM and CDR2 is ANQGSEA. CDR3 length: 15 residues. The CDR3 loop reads CSVEVALAGHNEQFF. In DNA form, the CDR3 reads TGCAGCGTTGAAGTAGCACTAGCGGGCCACAATGAGCAGTTCTTC.

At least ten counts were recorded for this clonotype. The CDR3 loop reads CASSKNYGTDLQQYF. The CDR3 DNA reads TGTGCCAGCAGTAAAAACTACGGGACAGATCTGCAGCAGTACTTC. V usage is TRBV2 and J usage is TRBJ2-7; 7 bases align to TRBD1. The CDR3 consists of 15 residues. The ends lost 5 bases at V and 8 bases at J; junction bases unmatched: 15. Germline CDR1 reads SNHLY; CDR2 reads FYNNEI.

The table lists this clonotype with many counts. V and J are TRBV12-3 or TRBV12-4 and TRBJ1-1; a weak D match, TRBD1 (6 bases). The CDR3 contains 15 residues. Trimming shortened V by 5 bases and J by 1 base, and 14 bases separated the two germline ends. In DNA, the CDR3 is TGTGCCAGCAGTCCCCGGGGCAGGGGGAACACTGAAGCTTTCTTT. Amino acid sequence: CASSPRGRGNTEAFF.

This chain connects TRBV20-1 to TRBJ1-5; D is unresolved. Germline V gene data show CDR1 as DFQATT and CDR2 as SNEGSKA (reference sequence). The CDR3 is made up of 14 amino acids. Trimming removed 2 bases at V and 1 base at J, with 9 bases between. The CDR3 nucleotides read TGCAGTGCTAGATCCCGAAGGAGCAATCAGCCCCAGCATTTT. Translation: CSARSRRSNQPQHF.

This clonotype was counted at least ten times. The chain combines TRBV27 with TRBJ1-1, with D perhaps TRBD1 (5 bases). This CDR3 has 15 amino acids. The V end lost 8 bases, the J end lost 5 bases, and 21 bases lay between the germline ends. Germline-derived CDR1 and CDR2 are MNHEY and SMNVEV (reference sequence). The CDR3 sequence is CASLLRQQSLTEAFF. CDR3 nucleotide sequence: TGTGCCAGCCTTCTTCGACAGCAAAGTCTGACTGAAGCTTTCTTT.

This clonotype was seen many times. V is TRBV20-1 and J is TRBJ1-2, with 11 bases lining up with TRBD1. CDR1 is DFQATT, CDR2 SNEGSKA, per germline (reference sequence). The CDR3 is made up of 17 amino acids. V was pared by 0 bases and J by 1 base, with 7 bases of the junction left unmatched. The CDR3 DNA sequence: TGCAGTGCTAGAGATTCGTTGGGACAGGGGGGTAACTATGGCTACACCTTC. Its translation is CSARDSLGQGGNYGYTF.

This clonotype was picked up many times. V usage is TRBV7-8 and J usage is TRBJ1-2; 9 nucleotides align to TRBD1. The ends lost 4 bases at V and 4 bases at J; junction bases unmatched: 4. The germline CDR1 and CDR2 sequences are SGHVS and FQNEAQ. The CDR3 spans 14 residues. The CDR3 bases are TGTGCCAGCAGCTCCCCGGGACAGGGCTATGGCTACACCTTC. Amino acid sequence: CASSSPGQGYGYTF.

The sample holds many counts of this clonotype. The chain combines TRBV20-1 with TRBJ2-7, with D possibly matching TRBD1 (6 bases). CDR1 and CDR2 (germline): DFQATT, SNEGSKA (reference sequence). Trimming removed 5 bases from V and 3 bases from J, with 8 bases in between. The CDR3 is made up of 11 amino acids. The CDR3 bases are TGCAGTGCTGTGGACAGCTACGAGCAGTACTTC. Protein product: CSAVDSYEQYF.